The clone carrying this TCR beta chain has more than one count but fewer than ten. The antigen is unknown. TCRdb used MiXCR to reprocess the 5' RACE reads, holding one entry per CDR3 protein. The table lists about 360,000 distinct CDR3 sequences, roughly an eighth of them singletons. CDR1 and CDR2 (germline): DFQATT, SNEGSKA (reference sequence). The CDR3 is 16 amino acids. Trimming pared 2 bases from V and 0 bases from J, leaving 16 bases between. The sample is drawn from a study of T-cell memory formation after mild COVID-19. Study-wide results and caveats: CD8+ contracting clones occupied EMRA, while CD4+ ones occupied mainly CM and EM. Still unconfirmed is whether the second-wave clones peaking on day 37 recognized SARS-CoV-2. Contracting clones, day 15 to 85, had balanced CD4/CD8, and later expanders favored CD4+.

The source is a man in his late teens or twenties who had mild COVID-19 (a few samples of this study predate the infection). Cell type and time point are not known. The chain is built from TRBV20-1 and TRBJ1-2; D remains unclear. The source material was PBMCs or a T cell subset sorted from them (not recorded which). The CDR3 region is CSARRSRLDPNYGYTF. The CDR3 DNA follows: TGCAGTGCTAGACGGAGTCGGCTCGACCCTAACTATGGCTACACCTTC.